The 13 T cell receptor beta chains in this list originate from one sample, sequenced in a study of cytomegalovirus exposure and HLA in healthy donors. The primer mix had 60 Vbeta and 13 Jbeta primers. Profiling relied on immunoSEQ multiplex PCR, and the TCRdb table lists in-frame clones only, not all of them. In the table there are roughly 100,000 clones, under 85% of which are singletons. Sequencing was performed on PBMCs. Receptors originate from a middle-aged man in good health and CMV-seronegative.

V and J are TRBV28 and TRBJ1-2, with 10 bases lining up with TRBD1. Unmatched junction bases numbered 3, after V lost 8 bases and J lost 6 bases. In germline, CDR1 is MDHEN, CDR2 SYDVKM. This CDR3 comprises 12 residues. The DNA of the CDR3 is TGTGCCAGCGGACAGGGGGTAGATGGCTACACCTTC. Translation gives CASGQGVDGYTF.

The CDR3 nucleotides read TGTGCCAGCAGTTTATGGGGAGACAAGCCTAACTATGGCTACACCTTC. Translated: CASSLWGDKPNYGYTF. This sequence joins TRBV28 and TRBJ1-2; D is unclear. This CDR3 spans 16 amino acids. In germline, CDR1 is MDHEN, CDR2 SYDVKM. V lost 0 bases and J 0 bases, leaving 11 bases between the germline ends.

This rearrangement joins TRBV6-1 to TRBJ1-2; 7 nucleotides match TRBD1. Per the germline V gene, CDR1 is MNHNS and CDR2 is SASEGT. The ends lost 6 bases at V and 5 bases at J; junction bases unmatched: 6. The CDR3 loop spans 13 amino acids. CDR3 coding DNA: TGTGCCAGCAGCATTGAGGGACAGTATGGCTACACCTTC. Translation: CASSIEGQYGYTF.

The chain employs TRBV7-3 and TRBJ1-4; 7 nucleotides align to TRBD1. The V segment lost 1 base and the J segment 4 bases; nucleotides outside the gene matches: 6. In germline, CDR1 is SGHTA, CDR2 FQGTGA. The CDR3 is made up of 16 amino acids. The CDR3 reads CASSLNPPGGNEKLFF. The CDR3 coding sequence is TGTGCCAGCAGCTTAAACCCCCCAGGGGGTAATGAAAAACTGTTTTTT. The full variable domain, its missing parts supplied by reference TRBV7-3 and TRBJ1-4, is GAGVSQTPSNKVTEKGKYVELRCDPISGHTALYWYRQSLGQGPEFLIYFQGTGAADDSGLPNDRFFAVRPEGSVSTLKIQRTERGDSAVYLCASSLNPPGGNEKLFFGSGTQLSVL.

This clone was seen only once. The chain carries TRBV7-9 and TRBJ2-7; D might be TRBD2 (6 bases). Germline V gene data show CDR1 as SEHNR and CDR2 as FQNEAQ (reference sequence). V lost 5 bases to trimming and J lost 0 bases, with 11 bases between them. The CDR3 spans 14 residues. The CDR3 is CASSPPGSSYEQYF. The CDR3 nucleotides are TGTGCCAGCAGCCCCCCCGGGAGCTCCTACGAGCAGTACTTC. Drawing the rest from reference TRBV7-9 and TRBJ2-7, the complete variable domain is DTGVSQNPRHKITKRGQNVTFRCDPISEHNRLYWYRQTLGQGPEFLTYFQNEAQLEKSRLLSDRFSAERPKGSFSTLEIQRTEQGDSAMYLCASSPPGSSYEQYFGPGTRLTVT.

In this sample, this clone turned up once. The chain recombines TRBV4-1 with TRBJ2-3; weak D call: TRBD2 (6 bases). The CDR3 covers 15 residues. From germline, CDR1 is MGHRA and CDR2 YSYEKL. The V and J ends lost 2 bases and 5 bases respectively, with 14 bases between them. CDR3 bases: TGCGCCAGCAGCCAATCGGGATTGCGGGGAGATACGCAGTATTTT. It yields the protein CASSQSGLRGDTQYF.

This clone was seen a handful of times. The J gene is TRBJ2-7, the V gene TRBV30; unclear D gene. This CDR3 is built from 13 residues. CDR1 is GTSNPN and CDR2 is SVGIG in the germline V gene (reference sequence). The germline V and J ends were trimmed by 2 bases and 3 bases, with 11 bases remaining between them. CDR3 sequence: CAWSQTSLYEQYF. CDR3 bases: TGTGCCTGGAGTCAAACTTCCCTCTACGAGCAGTACTTC.

The V call is TRBV6-6, the J call TRBJ1-5; tentatively, D is TRBD1 (6 bases). CDR3 length: 15 residues. Trimming left V 3 bases short and J 3 bases short, with 12 bases between. Germline CDR1 reads MNHNY; CDR2 reads SVGAGI (reference sequence). The CDR3 sequence is CASSYGRGINQPQHF. Written as DNA, the CDR3 is TGTGCCAGCAGTTATGGCAGGGGAATCAATCAGCCCCAGCATTTT.

The chain joins TRBV12-5 to TRBJ2-5; TRBD1 aligns across 9 bases. The germline CDR1 and CDR2 sequences are LGHNT and FRNRAP. This CDR3 comprises 14 residues. The junction had 6 bases not matched to a gene; V was cut back by 5 bases and J by 5 bases. The CDR3 DNA sequence: TGTGCTAGTGGTCTTACAGGGGGCGGCGAGACCCAGTACTTC. Its protein product is CASGLTGGGETQYF.

V and J are TRBV9 and TRBJ2-1; D is undetermined. Deletions cut 0 bases from V and 10 bases from J, with 20 bases between. In germline, CDR1 is SGDLS, CDR2 YYNGEE. The CDR3 length is 16 residues. This chain's CDR3 is CASSVVGSARTWEQFF. The DNA for the CDR3 is TGTGCCAGCAGCGTAGTAGGAAGCGCGAGAACCTGGGAGCAGTTCTTC.

CDR3 coding DNA: TGTGCCAGCAGTTTTATCCCGGCTAAGGGGGCCCAAGGGGGCTACACCTTC. This encodes CASSFIPAKGAQGGYTF. The chain couples TRBV7-2 to TRBJ1-2, with 7 bases fitting TRBD1. Unmatched junction bases numbered 21, after V lost 6 bases and J lost 8 bases. The CDR3 spans 17 residues. The germline V gene has CDR1 SGHTA and CDR2 FQGNSA.

The chain has TRBV9 and TRBJ2-3; TRBD2 matches 7 bases. The CDR3 is 16 amino acids. Germline V gene lookup returns CDR1 SGDLS and CDR2 YYNGEE. V shed 4 bases and J 0 bases; nucleotides not matched to a gene: 8. The CDR3 sequence is CASSPFDGGSTDTQYF. Written as DNA, the CDR3 is TGTGCCAGCAGCCCCTTTGACGGGGGGAGCACAGATACGCAGTATTTT.

The CDR3 spells CASSPGPGQPNTGELFF. In DNA, the CDR3 is TGTGCCAGCAGCCCCGGGCCGGGACAGCCGAACACCGGGGAGCTGTTTTTT. The rearrangement joins TRBV7-3 to TRBJ2-2; 7 bases agree with TRBD1. The CDR3 is made up of 17 amino acids. After removal of 5 bases from V and 0 bases from J, the junction contained 9 bases not matched to a gene. Per the germline V gene, CDR1 is SGHTA and CDR2 is FQGTGA.